This TCR beta chain comes out of a study of T-cell memory formation after mild COVID-19. Turning to the study itself: TCR clusters were mostly donor specific.

Constant-segment primers served in 5'RACE that generated TCR alpha and TCR beta cDNA libraries bearing sample barcodes and UMIs. TCRdb redid the calling of the 5' RACE reads with MiXCR, one entry per CDR3 protein. The table includes 350,000 or so distinct CDR3 sequences, 10% to 15% detected once. CDR3 length: 13 amino acids. With V trimmed by 5 bases and J by 5 bases, 8 bases remained unmatched. In germline, CDR1 is DFQATT, CDR2 SNEGSKA (reference sequence). Specimen: PBMCs or a T cell subset sorted from them (not recorded which). The chain uses TRBV20-1 and TRBJ1-2; TRBD1 agrees at 7 bases. This TCR was recovered from a man aged 18 to 30 who had mild COVID-19 (a few samples of this study predate the infection). Cell type and time point are not known. The CDR3 sequence: CSASTGSSYGYTF. As DNA, the CDR3 is TGCAGTGCTTCGACAGGGAGTTCATATGGCTACACCTTC.